The clone carrying this T cell receptor beta chain was recorded a few times. The TCRbeta library incorporated unique molecular identifiers. One entry per CDR3 protein results from TCRdb running MiXCR on the PCR reads. The table has some 640,000 distinct CDR3 sequences, approximately 16% seen once. This entry belongs to a study of T-cell reconstitution after alpha-beta-depleted transplantation in children. The germline V and J ends were trimmed by 6 bases and 9 bases, with 21 bases remaining between them. CDR1 is MNHEY, CDR2 SVGEGT, per germline. The CDR3 runs 15 residues. The receptor comes from a human donor who donated a stem cell graft to a child with acute myeloid leukemia. This specimen consisted of PBMCs from the stem cell graft donor, obtained from the stem cell graft. The V gene is TRBV6-2 or TRBV6-3, the J gene TRBJ1-5; D remains ambiguous. This CDR3 is CASSDKRPGRVPQHF. Here the CDR3 DNA reads TGTGCCAGCAGCGACAAGCGGCCCGGCCGGGTGCCCCAGCATTTT.